The next 25 T cell receptor beta chains were all read from a single sample in a study of blood T cell repertoires in COVID-19. Generated by immunoSEQ multiplex PCR, the TCRdb table keeps only in-frame clones and is missing some. The sample lists 200,000 to 250,000 clones, roughly 88% occurring once. Material: peripheral blood. These receptors were obtained from a man younger than 45 who had recovered from COVID-19.

V is TRBV11-3 and J is TRBJ2-3; D is possibly TRBD1 (6 bases). With 4 bases removed from V and 8 bases from J, the gap between germline ends came to 19 bases. Germline CDR1 is SGHNT and CDR2 is YENEEA. This CDR3 has 15 amino acids. CDR3 loop: CASSWNRASQGTQYF. For the CDR3, the DNA is TGTGCCAGCAGCTGGAACAGGGCTTCGCAGGGTACGCAGTATTTT.

Comments on this clone: One junction end disagrees with the germline gene, perhaps due to a read error. Here the CDR3 reads CASSQTGRLGLHF. The CDR3 DNA follows: TGTGCCAGCAGCCAAACGGGTAGATTGGGGCTGCACTTC. The chain carries TRBV14 and TRBJ2-5, with D possibly matching TRBD1 (5 bases). The germline V gene encodes CDR1 SGHDN and CDR2 FVKESK. The CDR3 totals 13 residues.

By frequency in the sample, this clone is medium-sized. This chain links TRBV25-1 with TRBJ1-2; a possible D gene is TRBD1 (5 bases). Trimming left V 4 bases short and J 3 bases short, with 15 bases between. CDR1 is MGHDK, CDR2 SYGVNS, per germline. The length of the CDR3 is 15 residues. In DNA form, the CDR3 reads TGTGCCAGCAGTGGATTAGACAGACTTTACTATGGCTACACCTTC. The encoded protein is CASSGLDRLYYGYTF.

The chain carries TRBV9 and TRBJ2-5, with 8 bases fitting TRBD2. CDR1 and CDR2 from the germline V gene are SGDLS and YYNGEE. This CDR3 comprises 14 residues. V shed 2 bases, J shed 2 bases, and the junction held 2 bases outside the gene matches. The CDR3 nucleotides read TGTGCCAGCAGCGTGGAGCGGGGGCAAGAGACCCAGTACTTC. Translating gives CASSVERGQETQYF.

The rearrangement links TRBV28 to TRBJ2-7; D unclear. Germline V lookup: CDR1 MDHEN, CDR2 SYDVKM. Trimming removed 2 bases at V and 5 bases at J, with 13 bases between. The CDR3 consists of 14 residues. The CDR3: CASSLRLLGDEQYF. The DNA of the CDR3 is TGTGCCAGCAGTTTAAGGCTGCTGGGCGACGAGCAGTACTTC.

The V gene is TRBV11-2, the J gene TRBJ2-7, with 11 bases aligning to TRBD2. The CDR3 sequence is 17 residues long. Germline CDR1 and CDR2: SGHAT and FQNNGV. After removal of 5 bases from V and 1 base from J, the junction contained 10 bases not matched to a gene. CDR3 nucleotides: TGTGCCAGCAGCCCAGAGGGACTAGCGGTCACTTCCTACGAGCAGTACTTC. Protein sequence: CASSPEGLAVTSYEQYF.

This clone was observed once. CDR3 amino acids: CASSYLPTAADTQYF. The DNA of the CDR3 is TGTGCCAGCAGTTACCTTCCGACTGCCGCAGATACGCAGTATTTT. The chain couples TRBV6-5 to TRBJ2-3; D not certain. Germline CDR1 and CDR2: MNHEY and SVGAGI. Between the trimmed V and J ends, which lost 2 bases and 4 bases, there was a span of 13 bases. This CDR3 has 15 residues.

The chain carries TRBV3-1 (or the pseudogene TRBV3-2) and TRBJ2-7, with 8 bases fitting TRBD2. CDR1 is LGHDT, CDR2 YNNKEL, per germline (reference sequence). The length of the CDR3 is 15 residues. J lost 3 bases, V lost 6 bases, and 10 bases had no gene match. The CDR3 reads CASSNRGGAIYEQYF. CDR3 coding DNA: TGTGCCAGCAGTAACCGGGGGGGCGCAATCTACGAGCAGTACTTC.

CDR3 sequence reads: CASSLAGELDTQYF. The CDR3 nucleotides read TGTGCCAGCAGCTTAGCGGGGGAGCTCGATACGCAGTATTTT. The chain recombines TRBV13 with TRBJ2-3, with TRBD2 as a possible D gene (6 bases). CDR3 length equals 14 residues. Trimming removed 1 base from V and 6 bases from J, with 11 bases in between. The germline CDR1 and CDR2 sequences are PRHDT and FYEKMQ (reference sequence).

The gene calls are TRBV21-1 and TRBJ2-1; the listed D gene, TRBD1, was not tested against the DNA. TRBV21-1 is a documented pseudogene. The CDR3 has 16 amino acids. CDR3: CASSKGPGQDYNEQFF. DNA of the CDR3: TGTGCCAGCAGCAAAGGCCCGGGACAGGACTACAATGAGCAGTTCTTC.

The table lists this clone with a count of one. The V gene is TRBV3-1 (or the pseudogene TRBV3-2), the J gene TRBJ1-2; D is perhaps TRBD1 (6 bases). With 4 bases removed from V and 8 bases from J, the gap between germline ends came to 26 bases. CDR1 LGHDT and CDR2 YNNKEL come from the germline V gene (reference sequence). This CDR3 is built from 17 residues. CDR3 sequence reads: CASSPLGAGATGRGYTF. The CDR3 nucleotides are TGTGCCAGCAGCCCTTTAGGGGCAGGGGCGACGGGGCGAGGCTACACCTTC.

The rearrangement joins TRBV7-9 to TRBJ2-7; TRBD1 matches at 12 bases. V was pared by 1 base and J by 7 bases, with 8 bases of the junction left unmatched. The CDR3 spans 16 residues. The germline CDR1 and CDR2 sequences are SEHNR and FQNEAQ (reference sequence). The chain's CDR3 is CASSLDGGQGAGEQYF. The CDR3 coding sequence is TGTGCCAGCAGCTTAGATGGGGGACAGGGGGCCGGGGAGCAGTACTTC.

The chain joins TRBV30 to TRBJ2-5; tentative D call: TRBD1 (6 bases). Germline CDR1 reads GTSNPN; CDR2 reads SVGIG (reference sequence). This CDR3 region has 14 residues. Trimming shortened V by 5 bases and J by 1 base, and 14 bases separated the two germline ends. The CDR3 reads CAWEQGRSQETQYF. CDR3 coding DNA: TGTGCCTGGGAACAGGGCCGGTCCCAAGAGACCCAGTACTTC.

The chain has TRBV2 and TRBJ1-2, with TRBD1 matching 10 bases. CDR1 and CDR2 from the germline V gene are SNHLY and FYNNEI. The CDR3 totals 15 residues. With 9 bases clipped from V and 4 bases from J, the junction kept 11 bases outside the gene matches. CDR3 amino acids: CARSTATGGVYGYTF. For the CDR3, the DNA is TGTGCCAGGTCTACCGCGACAGGGGGCGTCTATGGCTACACCTTC.

This clone was picked up many times. The chain joins TRBV7-8 to TRBJ1-1; 9 nucleotides agree with TRBD1. The length of the CDR3 is 14 residues. The germline CDR1 and CDR2 sequences are SGHVS and FQNEAQ. The V segment lost 1 base and the J segment 10 bases; nucleotides outside the gene matches: 7. The CDR3 nucleotides are TGTGCCAGCAGCTTAGACGGACAGGGGATGAGAGCTTTCTTT. It codes for CASSLDGQGMRAFF.

This rearrangement joins TRBV2 to TRBJ1-6; D gene uncertain. This CDR3 spans 10 amino acids. V lost 7 bases, J lost 11 bases, and 6 bases lay in between. Germline V gene sequence: CDR1 SNHLY, CDR2 FYNNEI. The CDR3 DNA follows: TGTGCCAGCAAGCCCCCACCCCTCCACTTT. Protein: CASKPPPLHF.

This rearrangement joins TRBV7-9 to TRBJ1-5; maybe TRBD1 (6 bases). V lost 5 bases and J 0 bases, leaving 11 bases between the germline ends. Germline CDR1 SEHNR, CDR2 FQNEAQ (reference sequence). The CDR3 is 15 residues long. The CDR3 coding sequence is TGTGCCAGCAGCAAGGACAGTCATAGCAATCAGCCCCAGCATTTT. It yields the protein CASSKDSHSNQPQHF.

This chain uses TRBV2 with TRBJ1-1; no definite D call. The CDR3 has 14 amino acids. Trimming pared 2 bases from V and 2 bases from J, leaving 9 bases between. CDR1 and CDR2 (germline): SNHLY, FYNNEI. CDR3 residues: CASSEPRRNTEAFF. Written as DNA, the CDR3 is TGTGCCAGCAGTGAACCTAGGCGTAACACTGAAGCTTTCTTT. Full variable domain (remainder filled in from reference TRBV2 and TRBJ1-1): EPEVTQTPSHQVTQMGQEVILRCVPISNHLYFYWYRQILGQKVEFLVSFYNNEISEKSEIFDDQFSVERPDGSNFTLKIRSTKLEDSAMYFCASSEPRRNTEAFFGQGTRLTVV.

The chain uses TRBV5-6 and TRBJ2-5; 7 bases align to TRBD1. CDR3 length: 14 residues. V lost 0 bases and J lost 5; bases outside the gene matches: 4. In germline, CDR1 is SGHDT, CDR2 YYEEEE. CDR3: CASSLDARGETQYF. DNA for the CDR3: TGTGCCAGCAGCTTGGATGCCAGGGGGGAGACCCAGTACTTC.

The chain joins TRBV3-1 (or the pseudogene TRBV3-2) to TRBJ2-1, with 7 positions matching TRBD2. CDR3 length: 17 amino acids. From germline, CDR1 is LGHDT and CDR2 YNNKEL (reference sequence). J lost 7 bases, V lost 4 bases, and 16 bases had no gene match. The CDR3 sequence is CASSREAGRAGINEQFF. The DNA of the CDR3 is TGTGCCAGCAGCCGGGAAGCGGGAAGGGCGGGTATTAATGAGCAGTTCTTC.

The gene calls are TRBV5-4 and TRBJ1-2; a weak D match, TRBD1 (6 bases). This CDR3 has 13 residues. CDR1 and CDR2 from the germline V gene are SGHNT and YYREEE (reference sequence). Trimming pared 6 bases from V and 6 bases from J, leaving 15 bases between. Here the CDR3 reads CASIQQGGDGYTF. The CDR3 DNA reads as TGTGCCAGCATCCAACAGGGTGGGGATGGCTACACCTTC.

The V gene is TRBV5-1, the J gene TRBJ2-1; D might be TRBD1 (5 bases). Germline V gives CDR1 SGHRS, CDR2 YFSETQ. CDR3 length: 16 amino acids. V was shortened by 4 bases and J by 2 bases, with 16 bases between the two germline ends. CDR3 residues: CASSRLQETAYNEQFF. CDR3 sequence (DNA): TGCGCCAGCAGCCGCCTCCAAGAGACAGCCTACAATGAGCAGTTCTTC.

In nucleotides, the CDR3 is TGTGCCAGCAGCCCGGGGGGGGCTAATGAAAAACTGTTTTTT. Its translation is CASSPGGANEKLFF. V gene TRBV6-2 or TRBV6-3 combines with J gene TRBJ1-4; D possibly corresponds to TRBD1 (5 bases). The V end lost 6 bases, the J end lost 3 bases, and 11 bases lay between the germline ends. The CDR3 is made up of 14 amino acids. Germline CDR1 reads MNHEY; CDR2 reads SVGEGT.

The V call is TRBV5-5, the J call TRBJ2-2, with D maybe TRBD1 (6 bases). The CDR3 has 14 amino acids. V lost 6 bases and J 4 bases, leaving 13 bases between the germline ends. The V gene's germline CDR1 is SGHKS and CDR2 YYEKEE (reference sequence). The CDR3 loop is CASNDRPPTGELFF. The CDR3 DNA reads as TGTGCCAGCAACGACAGGCCCCCCACCGGGGAGCTGTTTTTT.

This rearrangement joins TRBV2 to TRBJ2-2, with D uncertain. The V and J ends lost 6 bases and 6 bases respectively, with 5 bases between them. Germline-derived CDR1 and CDR2 are SNHLY and FYNNEI. The CDR3 is 11 amino acids. CDR3 sequence reads: CASSRAGELFF. In DNA, the CDR3 is TGTGCCAGCAGCCGGGCCGGGGAGCTGTTTTTT.